The entry below gives a single T cell receptor (beta chain) sequence along with its context. The antigen is unknown. The sample originates from a study of cytomegalovirus exposure and HLA in healthy donors. CDR1 and CDR2 (germline): LGHNA, YSLEER. V lost 0 bases and J 2 bases, leaving 11 bases between the germline ends. This CDR3 is built from 16 residues. Study-level findings and limits: In a later analysis, several top co-occurrence clusters appeared linked to parvovirus B19, influenza, CMV and Epstein-Barr virus. An ancestry cluster, one associated with Asian ancestry, reportedly showed fewer N-insertions than the approximately 650-donor mean in a later analysis.

A multiplex PCR was run with 60 Vbeta primers and 13 Jbeta primers. The repertoire was sequenced with immunoSEQ multiplex PCR; TCRdb's copy has only in-frame clones and lacks some. The sample has roughly 140,000 clones; about four fifths are singletons. This TCR came from a male donor in good health and CMV-seronegative. The gene calls are TRBV4-3 and TRBJ2-1; D gene ambiguous. The sample was PBMCs. In nucleotides, the CDR3 is TGCGCCAGCAGCCAAGACGGCACAGAACCCTACAATGAGCAGTTCTTC. This encodes CASSQDGTEPYNEQFF.